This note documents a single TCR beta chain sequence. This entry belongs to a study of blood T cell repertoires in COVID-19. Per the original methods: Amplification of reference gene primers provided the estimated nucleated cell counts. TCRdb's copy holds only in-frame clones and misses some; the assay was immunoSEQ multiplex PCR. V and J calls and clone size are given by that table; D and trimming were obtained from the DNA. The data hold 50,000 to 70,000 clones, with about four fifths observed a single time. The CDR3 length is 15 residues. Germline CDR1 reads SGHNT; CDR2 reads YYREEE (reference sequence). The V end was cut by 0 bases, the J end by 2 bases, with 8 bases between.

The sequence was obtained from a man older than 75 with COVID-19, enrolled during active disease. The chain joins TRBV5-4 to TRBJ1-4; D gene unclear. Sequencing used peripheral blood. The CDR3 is CASSLGGSTNEKLFF. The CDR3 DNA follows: TGTGCCAGCAGCTTGGGAGGGTCGACTAATGAAAAACTGTTTTTT.